These T cell receptor beta chains were read from a single sample in a study of cytomegalovirus exposure and HLA in healthy donors. Some clones are missing from TCRdb's copy, which holds only in-frame ones; the method was immunoSEQ multiplex PCR. This sample has approximately 110,000 clones, with under 90% found just once. What was sequenced was PBMCs. These TCRs come from a woman under 40 in good health and CMV-seronegative. Each CDR3 is given with its conserved first and last residue. Fields, in order: J gene, V gene, D gene, clone size, CDR3 protein, CDR3 DNA. A D gene is named only where the DNA matches it firmly. Size is omitted from some rows. Given values are once, few, many or a class for expanded clones.

>TRBJ2-3|TRBV28|TRBD2|.
CASSLGLAGGPTDTQYF
TGTGCCAGCAGTTTGGGGCTAGCGGGAGGGCCCACAGATACGCAGTATTTT
>TRBJ2-1|TRBV6-5|TRBD2|.
CASSYASGSRGEQFF
TGTGCCAGCAGTTACGCCAGCGGGAGCCGGGGTGAGCAGTTCTTC
>TRBJ2-1|TRBV18|TRBD2|once
CASSPGLAGALEQFF
TGTGCCAGCTCACCGGGACTAGCGGGAGCCCTAGAGCAGTTCTTC
>TRBJ2-1|TRBV11-3|.|few
CASSLDVGGHRGEQFF
TGTGCCAGCAGCTTAGATGTGGGAGGACATCGAGGGGAGCAGTTCTTC
>TRBJ1-5|TRBV12-5|.|once
CASGLQGNQPQHF
TGTGCTAGTGGTTTGCAGGGGAATCAGCCCCAGCATTTT
>TRBJ2-1|TRBV27|.|.
CASSRGSDEQFF
TGTGCCAGCAGTCGAGGTTCTGATGAGCAGTTCTTC
>TRBJ2-3|TRBV2|TRBD2|.
CASLQREETDTQYF
TGTGCCAGCCTCCAGCGGGAGGAGACAGATACGCAGTATTTT
>TRBJ2-7|TRBV7-3|TRBD2|.
CASSPNSGGSRSEQYF
TGTGCCAGCAGCCCAAATAGCGGGGGGAGTCGATCCGAGCAGTACTTC
>TRBJ2-7|TRBV6-6|.|few
CASGRPGVSNYEQYF
TGTGCCAGCGGACGCCCAGGGGTCTCAAACTACGAGCAGTACTTC
>TRBJ1-2|TRBV6-5|.|.
CASSSDTYGYTF
TGTGCCAGCAGCTCCGATACTTATGGCTACACCTTC
>TRBJ2-3|TRBV9|TRBD2|.
CASSVRASGEDTQYF
TGTGCCAGCAGCGTAAGGGCTAGCGGGGAAGATACGCAGTATTTT
>TRBJ2-7|TRBV27|.|.
CASSFGGAEQYF
TGTGCCAGCAGTTTTGGGGGGGCCGAGCAGTACTTC
>TRBJ1-3|TRBV6-1|TRBD1|.
CASRLDRVANTIYF
TGTGCCAGCAGGCTAGACAGGGTGGCAAACACCATATATTTT
>TRBJ2-3|TRBV7-2|.|.
CASSGGDTQYF
TGTGCCAGCAGCGGGGGGGATACGCAGTATTTT
>TRBJ2-7|TRBV4-2|TRBD2|.
CASSQGLAGAYEQYF
TGTGCCAGCAGCCAAGGCCTAGCGGGAGCGTACGAGCAGTACTTC
>TRBJ2-2|TRBV28|TRBD2|.
CASGPPGGATGELFF
TGTGCCAGCGGGCCCCCGGGGGGGGCGACCGGGGAGCTGTTTTTT
>TRBJ2-1|TRBV11-2|.|.
CASSLERLIYNEQFF
TGTGCCAGCAGCTTAGAGAGACTAATTTACAATGAGCAGTTCTTC
>TRBJ1-6|TRBV2|TRBD1|.
CASSIGQVNSPLHF
TGTGCCAGCAGTATAGGACAGGTTAATTCACCCCTCCACTTT
>TRBJ2-3|TRBV7-9|.|.
CASSLALPEDTQYF
TGTGCCAGCAGCTTAGCGTTGCCAGAAGATACGCAGTATTTT
>TRBJ2-2|TRBV2|TRBD2|.
CADSSGDRNTGELFF
TGTGCCGACTCTAGCGGGGACCGGAACACCGGGGAGCTGTTTTTT
>TRBJ1-4|TRBV2|.|.
CASTREHEKLFF
TGTGCCAGCACCAGGGAACATGAAAAACTGTTTTTT
>TRBJ2-1|TRBV28|.|.
CASSPAGKDNEQFF
TGTGCCAGCAGTCCAGCGGGCAAAGACAATGAGCAGTTCTTC
>TRBJ1-2|TRBV19|.|.
CASSIQAGAKGYTF
TGTGCCAGTAGTATACAGGCGGGGGCGAAGGGCTACACCTTC
>TRBJ2-7|TRBV15|.|.
CATGREEGYYEQYF
TGTGCCACCGGCAGAGAAGAGGGCTACTACGAGCAGTACTTC
>TRBJ2-2|TRBV7-2|TRBD2|.
CASSYRTSGSSGELFF
TGTGCCAGCAGCTACAGGACTAGCGGGAGCAGCGGGGAGCTGTTTTTT
>TRBJ2-6|TRBV7-2|TRBD2|.
CASSLLAGAGANVLTF
TGTGCCAGCAGCTTATTAGCGGGGGCTGGGGCCAACGTCCTGACTTTC
>TRBJ2-7|TRBV5-1|TRBD2|.
CASSTTGGSDEQYF
TGCGCCAGCAGTACAACGGGAGGCTCGGACGAGCAGTACTTC
>TRBJ2-5|TRBV7-2|.|few
CASSFDAGPETQYF
TGTGCCAGCAGCTTCGATGCGGGGCCGGAGACCCAGTACTTC
>TRBJ2-6|TRBV9|TRBD1|.
CASSGTGGASGANVLTF
TGTGCCAGCAGCGGGACAGGGGGCGCCTCTGGGGCCAACGTCCTGACTTTC
>TRBJ2-7|TRBV6-5|.|.
CASSYGETYEQYF
TGTGCCAGCAGTTACGGGGAGACCTACGAGCAGTACTTC
>TRBJ2-5|TRBV13|TRBD2|.
CASSLVLLTSGRAETQYF
TGTGCCAGCAGCTTAGTTTTGCTGACTAGCGGGAGGGCAGAGACCCAGTACTTC
>TRBJ2-3|TRBV5-4|TRBD2|.
CASISGGGAADTQYF
TGTGCCAGCATCAGCGGGGGTGGGGCGGCAGATACGCAGTATTTT
>TRBJ2-1|TRBV7-6|TRBD1|.
CASSPAGDRGNEQFF
TGTGCCAGCAGCCCCGCCGGGGACAGGGGCAATGAGCAGTTCTTC
>TRBJ2-2|TRBV11-3|TRBD2|.
CASSLRGDGRLAGGSGELFF
TGTGCCAGCAGCTTACGGGGGGACGGACGACTAGCGGGAGGGTCCGGGGAGCTGTTTTTT
>TRBJ1-2|TRBV10-1|.|.
CASSDSPIQVFGNDGYTF
TGCGCCAGCAGTGATTCTCCGATACAGGTTTTCGGCAATGACGGCTACACCTTC
>TRBJ2-5|TRBV15|.|.
CATSVGGESETQYF
TGTGCCACCAGCGTAGGGGGGGAGTCGGAGACCCAGTACTTC
>TRBJ2-7|TRBV28|TRBD2|.
CASSKLAGSLYEQYF
TGTGCCAGCAGTAAACTAGCGGGATCACTCTACGAGCAGTACTTC
>TRBJ1-5|TRBV18|TRBD1|few
CASSLVTGVESQPQHF
TGTGCCAGCTCACTAGTAACAGGGGTAGAGAGTCAGCCCCAGCATTTT
>TRBJ2-3|TRBV30|TRBD2|.
CAWSGCLGGSQYTQYF
TGTGCCTGGAGTGGGTGTTTGGGCGGGAGTCAATATACGCAGTATTTT
>TRBJ1-2|TRBV19|TRBD1|.
CASSIPGQTNYGYTF
TGTGCCAGTAGTATTCCGGGACAGACTAACTATGGCTACACCTTC
>TRBJ1-1|TRBV14|TRBD1|.
CASSGRGPVTEAFF
TGTGCCAGCAGCGGAAGGGGGCCTGTCACTGAAGCTTTCTTT
>TRBJ2-7|TRBV7-2|TRBD1|.
CASSFAGTGGSHEQYF
TGTGCCAGCAGCTTCGCCGGGACAGGGGGGTCCCACGAGCAGTACTTC
>TRBJ2-3|TRBV6-1|TRBD2|.
CASLEAGGPDTQYF
TGTGCCAGCCTAGAAGCGGGAGGTCCGGATACGCAGTATTTT
>TRBJ1-2|TRBV29-1|.|.
CSVERTIDWWGGYTF
TGCAGCGTTGAAAGGACTATAGATTGGTGGGGTGGCTACACCTTC
>TRBJ1-4|TRBV6-5|TRBD1|.
CASSYSGTGGEKLFF
TGTGCCAGCAGTTACTCGGGGACAGGGGGCGAAAAACTGTTTTTT
>TRBJ2-3|TRBV10-3|TRBD2|once
CAISGEGTSLYTQYF
TGTGCCATCAGTGGGGAGGGGACTAGCCTTTATACGCAGTATTTT
>TRBJ2-7|TRBV5-1|TRBD2|once
CASSLASTGPGLAGHEQYF
TGCGCCAGCAGTTTGGCCTCGACAGGGCCGGGACTAGCGGGACACGAGCAGTACTTC
>TRBJ1-1|TRBV19|.|.
CASIQKWANTEAFF
TGTGCCAGTATCCAAAAGTGGGCGAACACTGAAGCTTTCTTT
>TRBJ2-1|TRBV19|TRBD2|.
CASSFREGGYNEQFF
TGTGCCAGTAGTTTTCGGGAGGGAGGTTACAATGAGCAGTTCTTC
>TRBJ2-2|TRBV2|.|.
CASSRGAYTGELFF
TGTGCCAGCTCCAGGGGAGCTTACACCGGGGAGCTGTTTTTT
>TRBJ2-7|TRBV5-1|TRBD2|.
CASSFGLRDYAGRAYEQYF
TGCGCCAGCAGCTTCGGGCTCCGGGACTATGCCGGGAGGGCTTACGAGCAGTACTTC
>TRBJ2-1|TRBV5-5|.|.
CASSSEGNYNEQFF
TGTGCCAGCAGCTCGGAGGGCAATTACAATGAGCAGTTCTTC
>TRBJ2-4|TRBV4-1|.|.
CASSQEGGPSSVIQYF
TGCGCCAGCAGCCAAGAGGGGGGGCCGAGTTCCGTCATTCAGTACTTC
>TRBJ1-2|TRBV19|TRBD1|.
CATHRGTGIYGYTF
TGTGCCACACACCGAGGGACAGGGATCTATGGCTACACCTTC
>TRBJ1-2|TRBV7-9|TRBD1|.
CSSIRTGNRDGYTF
TGTTCCAGCATCCGGACAGGGAATCGGGATGGCTACACCTTC
>TRBJ1-5|TRBV7-9|TRBD1|.
CASSPGTGGNNQPQHF
TGTGCCAGCAGCCCCGGGACAGGGGGCAACAATCAGCCCCAGCATTTT
>TRBJ2-7|TRBV30|.|.
CAWGGKSSNYEQYF
TGTGCCTGGGGAGGCAAGTCCTCCAACTACGAGCAGTACTTC
>TRBJ2-1|TRBV15|TRBD2|.
CATSRDYPGLAGVRSYNEQFF
TGTGCCACCAGCAGAGATTACCCGGGACTAGCGGGAGTCCGGTCCTACAATGAGCAGTTCTTC
>TRBJ1-1|TRBV6-5|.|.
CASSPAGGLKTEAFF
TGTGCCAGCAGCCCGGCCGGGGGGTTGAAGACTGAAGCTTTCTTT